A single sample gave rise to the 24 T cell receptor beta chains below, sequenced in a study of CD8+ T cells in alopecia areata. Treatment meaning: oral pan-JAK inhibitor, 5-10 mg twice daily. Investigators isolated RNA and reverse transcribed it into cDNA to act as the sequencing template. Profiled with immunoSEQ multiplex PCR; TCRdb holds only in-frame clones, not every one. Among roughly 190,000 clones listed, 45% to 75% were seen once. The sequencing used CD4+ T cells sorted from blood, collected at week 4, from a patient treated with tofacitinib. The receptors come from a human donor with alopecia areata.

V and J are TRBV10-3 and TRBJ2-4, with D possibly TRBD2 on 6 matching bases. Germline CDR1 is ENHRY and CDR2 is SYGVKD. This CDR3 region has 18 residues. V was shortened by 10 bases and J by 6 bases, with 31 bases between the two germline ends. DNA of the CDR3: TGTGCCACGCAGAATCCCCATTCCCCCTCGGGAGCGGGAAACATTCAGTACTTC. As protein: CATQNPHSPSGAGNIQYF.

The chain joins TRBV30 to TRBJ2-4, with D maybe TRBD1 (5 bases). This CDR3 comprises 11 residues. Trimming shortened V by 5 bases and J by 7 bases, and 9 bases separated the two germline ends. The germline V gene encodes CDR1 GTSNPN and CDR2 SVGIG (reference sequence). CDR3 DNA sequence: TGTGCCTGGGGACCAGGGAACATTCAGTACTTC. Protein product: CAWGPGNIQYF.

This clone was counted between two and nine times. The chain uses TRBV30 and TRBJ2-3; D might be TRBD2 (6 bases). The germline V and J ends were trimmed by 5 bases and 6 bases, with 9 bases remaining between them. The CDR3 is made up of 11 amino acids. Germline V CDR1 and CDR2: GTSNPN, SVGIG (reference sequence). CDR3 DNA: TGTGCCTGGGGGGAGGCGGATACGCAGTATTTT. This codes for CAWGEADTQYF.

The sample holds a few counts of this clone. V gene TRBV2 combines with J gene TRBJ2-2, with D possibly matching TRBD2 (6 bases). Germline V gives CDR1 SNHLY, CDR2 FYNNEI. The germline V and J ends were trimmed by 4 bases and 1 base, with 10 bases remaining between them. This CDR3 has 15 amino acids. CDR3 residues: CASSGVSGNTGELFF. DNA for the CDR3: TGTGCCAGCAGTGGAGTTAGCGGGAACACCGGGGAGCTGTTTTTT.

The chain links TRBV5-4 to TRBJ2-6; no firm D call. There are 15 residues in the CDR3. Germline-derived CDR1 and CDR2 are SGHNT and YYREEE (reference sequence). V lost 4 bases and J lost 0, with 8 bases in between. CDR3 in DNA: TGTGCCAGCAGCGGGGATCCCTCTGGGGCCAACGTCCTGACTTTC. Translation: CASSGDPSGANVLTF.

This clone was seen a single time. The chain joins TRBV6-5 to TRBJ1-5; D unresolved. This CDR3 is 12 amino acids long. Germline V gives CDR1 MNHEY, CDR2 SVGAGI. Trimming removed 10 bases at V and 4 bases at J, with 11 bases between. CDR3 protein: CATSGGNQPQHF. CDR3 DNA: TGTGCCACTTCAGGAGGTAATCAGCCCCAGCATTTT.

The chain employs TRBV6-5 and TRBJ2-3, with D unclear. The CDR3 is 14 amino acids. Trimming took off 5 bases at V and 0 bases at J, with 9 bases between the two ends. The germline V gene encodes CDR1 MNHEY and CDR2 SVGAGI. The CDR3 sequence is CASSHWASTDTQYF. CDR3 coding DNA: TGTGCCAGCAGTCATTGGGCTAGCACAGATACGCAGTATTTT.

Of note for this clone: The sample contains more than one DNA sequence encoding this CDR3. The gene calls are TRBV30 and TRBJ1-5; D uncertain. The germline CDR1 and CDR2 sequences are GTSNPN and SVGIG (reference sequence). The V and J ends lost 0 bases and 3 bases respectively, with 6 bases between them. The CDR3 consists of 13 residues. CDR3 residues: CAWSVSSNQPQHF. CDR3 DNA: TGTGCCTGGAGTGTCTCATCCAATCAGCCCCAGCATTTT.

DNA of the CDR3: TGTGCCTGGAGTTTTAGCGGGAGGGCGGTAGGTCCCTACAATGAGCAGTTCTTC. This sequence encodes CAWSFSGRAVGPYNEQFF. The J gene is TRBJ2-1, the V gene TRBV30; 11 bases match TRBD2. Germline V CDR1 and CDR2: GTSNPN, SVGIG (reference sequence). This CDR3 spans 18 amino acids. Trimming cost V 2 bases and J 2 bases; bases outside gene matches: 11.

This clone has just a few counts. The same CDR3 is also encoded by other DNA sequences in this sample. Here the CDR3 DNA reads TGTGCCATCAGTGAAAGAGATACGCAGTATTTT. This codes for CAISERDTQYF. The chain employs TRBV10-3 and TRBJ2-3; no definite D call. The ends were cut back, 3 bases at V and 5 bases at J, with 3 bases in the middle. This CDR3 comprises 11 residues. Germline-derived CDR1 and CDR2 are ENHRY and SYGVKD.

This clone was detected a few times. The chain recombines TRBV5-4 with TRBJ2-1, with D possibly being TRBD1 (6 bases). The CDR3 is 14 amino acids. The germline V gene encodes CDR1 SGHNT and CDR2 YYREEE (reference sequence). V was clipped by 4 bases and J by 6 bases, with 14 bases between them. This chain's CDR3 is CASSDGTYSNEQFF. The DNA for the CDR3 is TGTGCCAGCAGCGACGGGACATATAGCAATGAGCAGTTCTTC.

This clone came up a few times. CDR3 in amino acids: CASSLTATFSGANVLTF. CDR3 sequence (DNA): TGTGCCAGCAGCTTGACAGCGACGTTCTCTGGGGCCAACGTCCTGACTTTC. The rearrangement uses TRBV7-9 and TRBJ2-6, with D possibly TRBD1 on 5 matching bases. V was pared by 3 bases and J by 0 bases, with 12 bases between. The CDR3 has 17 amino acids. CDR1 and CDR2 (germline): SEHNR, FQNEAQ (reference sequence). The full variable domain, rest sourced from reference TRBV7-9 and TRBJ2-6, is DTGVSQNPRHKITKRGQNVTFRCDPISEHNRLYWYRQTLGQGPEFLTYFQNEAQLEKSRLLSDRFSAERPKGSFSTLEIQRTEQGDSAMYLCASSLTATFSGANVLTFGAGSRLTVL.

Only a few counts were recorded for this clone. V gene TRBV5-1 combines with J gene TRBJ2-5; tentative D call: TRBD1 (5 bases). CDR3 length: 14 residues. V shed 4 bases and J shed 4 bases, with 14 bases lying between them. Germline CDR1 SGHRS, CDR2 YFSETQ. Here the CDR3 DNA reads TGCGCCAGCAGCAATTTTGCAGGGCGAGAGACCCAGTACTTC. It is translated as CASSNFAGRETQYF.

The chain couples TRBV11-2 to TRBJ2-5; D remains ambiguous. The ends were cut back, 5 bases at V and 2 bases at J, with 3 bases in the middle. The length of the CDR3 is 11 residues. Germline-derived CDR1 and CDR2 are SGHAT and FQNNGV. CDR3 nucleotide sequence: TGTGCCAGCAGCCAGCAAGAGACCCAGTACTTC. Its translation is CASSQQETQYF.

The chain joins TRBV11-2 to TRBJ2-5; D is possibly TRBD2 (5 bases). CDR1 and CDR2 (germline): SGHAT, FQNNGV. This CDR3 is built from 14 residues. V lost 3 bases to trimming and J lost 5 bases, with 13 bases between them. In DNA, the CDR3 is TGTGCCAGCAGCTTTCTGCGGGTGTGGGAGACCCAGTACTTC. Its protein product is CASSFLRVWETQYF.

The chain joins TRBV7-9 to TRBJ1-1, with D unclear. Per the germline V gene, CDR1 is SEHNR and CDR2 is FQNEAQ (reference sequence). CDR3 size: 15 residues. V lost 4 bases to trimming and J lost 4 bases, with 16 bases between them. The CDR3: CASSSVGKMGTEAFF. In nucleotides, the CDR3 is TGTGCCAGCAGCTCTGTAGGGAAAATGGGCACTGAAGCTTTCTTT. The full variable domain, its missing parts supplied by reference TRBV7-9 and TRBJ1-1, is DTGVSQNPRHKITKRGQNVTFRCDPISEHNRLYWYRQTLGQGPEFLTYFQNEAQLEKSRLLSDRFSAERPKGSFSTLEIQRTEQGDSAMYLCASSSVGKMGTEAFFGQGTRLTVV.

V usage is TRBV29-1 and J usage is TRBJ2-3; D remains ambiguous. The CDR3 is 14 amino acids. The germline V gene encodes CDR1 SQVTM and CDR2 ANQGSEA. V was trimmed by 8 bases and J by 6 bases, leaving 21 bases between them. The DNA for the CDR3 is TGCAGCTTGTCTAAGGGATCACATCTTGATACGCAGTATTTT. Translation: CSLSKGSHLDTQYF.

The gene calls are TRBV5-1 and TRBJ1-1; 10 nucleotides match TRBD1. The CDR3 spans 14 residues. The V and J ends lost 4 bases and 3 bases, in that order; junction bases with no gene match: 3. The germline V gene has CDR1 SGHRS and CDR2 YFSETQ. The CDR3 region has the DNA TGCGCCAGCAGCGTGGACAGGGGGTACACTGAAGCTTTCTTT. Protein product: CASSVDRGYTEAFF.

The J gene is TRBJ1-5, the V gene TRBV6-5; 11 nucleotides align to TRBD1. The CDR3 extends over 14 amino acids. Germline CDR1 is MNHEY and CDR2 is SVGAGI. V trimming: 6 bases; J trimming: 7 bases; junction bases outside the gene matches: 5. In DNA, the CDR3 is TGTGCCAGCAGGCGGACAGGGGGCAGGCAGCCCCAGCATTTT. This encodes CASRRTGGRQPQHF.

Turning to this clone: The junction departs from germline at one end; a sequencing error may be responsible. The chain employs TRBV30 and TRBJ2-7, with unresolved D. Germline CDR1 is GTSNPN and CDR2 is SVGIG (reference sequence). The length of the CDR3 is 13 residues. Here the CDR3 reads CARRGRRSSEQYF. CDR3 sequence (DNA): TGTGCCCGGAGAGGTAGGCGGTCTTCCGAGCAGTACTTC.

Here the CDR3 DNA reads TGCGCCAGCAGCTTGGTGCAGGGGGAAGGAGAAAACATTCAGTACTTC. It specifies CASSLVQGEGENIQYF. The chain employs TRBV5-1 and TRBJ2-4, with 7 positions matching TRBD1. J was trimmed by 5 bases and V by 0 bases; bases with no gene match: 8. Germline V lookup: CDR1 SGHRS, CDR2 YFSETQ. This CDR3 is 16 amino acids long. Combining the CDR3 with reference TRBV5-1 and TRBJ2-4 gives the whole variable domain KAGVTQTPRYLIKTRGQQVTLSCSPISGHRSVSWYQQTPGQGLQFLFEYFSETQRNKGNFPGRFSGRQFSNSRSEMNVSTLELGDSALYLCASSLVQGEGENIQYFGAGTRLSVL.

This CDR3 is CASSLPSGRVSYNEQFF. As DNA, the CDR3 is TGTGCCAGCAGCTTACCTAGCGGGAGGGTCTCCTACAATGAGCAGTTCTTC. The chain carries TRBV7-2 and TRBJ2-1; 12 nucleotides agree with TRBD2. J was trimmed by 0 bases and V by 2 bases; bases with no gene match: 2. Germline values: CDR1 SGHTA, CDR2 FQGNSA. There are 17 residues in the CDR3. The whole variable domain, filled in from reference TRBV7-2 and TRBJ2-1, reads GAGVSQSPSNKVTEKGKDVELRCDPISGHTALYWYRQSLGQGLEFLIYFQGNSAPDKSGLPSDRFSAERTGGSVSTLTIQRTQQEDSAVYLCASSLPSGRVSYNEQFFGPGTRLTVL.

The CDR3 DNA reads TGTGCCAGCTCACAGGGGGGCGTCCAGCCCCAGCATTTT. Encoded protein: CASSQGGVQPQHF. The chain couples TRBV18 to TRBJ1-5; D might be TRBD1 (6 bases). Trimming left V 4 bases short and J 7 bases short, with 11 bases between. Germline-derived CDR1 and CDR2 are KGHSH and LQKENI. The CDR3 covers 13 residues.

This clone was observed a single time. Other nucleotide sequences from this sample produce the same CDR3. The chain has TRBV29-1 and TRBJ2-3, with no clear D. Germline values: CDR1 SQVTM, CDR2 ANQGSEA. The V end was cut by 0 bases, the J end by 4 bases, with 8 bases between. There are 13 residues in the CDR3. The CDR3 region is CSVEDSSPDTQYF. As DNA, the CDR3 is TGCAGCGTTGAAGATAGCAGCCCAGATACGCAGTATTTT.